This T cell receptor (beta chain) was sequenced during a study of regulatory dendritic cells for organ transplantation. The CDR3 runs 16 residues. CDR1 is SGDLS, CDR2 YYNGEE, per germline. The V and J ends lost 0 bases and 7 bases respectively, with 19 bases between them. Sorted subsets were CFSE-labeled and cultured roughly five days with allogeneic dendritic cells. CD4+ or CD8+ T cells were sorted as naive CD45RA+ or memory CD45RO+. In regard to this clone: The target antigen is unknown.

The data were produced by immunoSEQ multiplex PCR, yet TCRdb's version contains in-frame clones alone and is incomplete. The sample carries 20,000 or so clones, approximately 85% recorded once. The chain couples TRBV9 to TRBJ1-1, with a weak D call TRBD1 (6 bases). Sequenced sample: naive CD4+ T cells from blood cultured with regulatory dendritic cells. The subset: CD45RA+ naive T cells. The sequence was obtained from a human donor in good health. Written as DNA, the CDR3 is TGTGCCAGCAGCGTAGACCCCACCGGGGGCGCAGGTGAAGCTTTCTTT. Translating gives CASSVDPTGGAGEAFF.